The TCR beta chain described here comes from a study of T cell changes during pregnancy in multiple sclerosis. This table comes from immunoSEQ multiplex PCR, and its TCRdb copy is limited to in-frame clones, with some not included. The table lists 60,000 to 85,000 clones, just under 95% of them singletons. The germline gives CDR1 SNHLY, CDR2 FYNNEI. V gave up 1 base and J gave up 7 bases, with 11 bases separating them. The CDR3 has 13 residues. The rearrangement joins TRBV2 to TRBJ2-7; the D gene is possibly TRBD2 (5 bases). Specimen: peripheral blood, collected after pregnancy. The sequence was collected from a female donor in good health, enrolled as a control in a pregnancy study. The CDR3 region has the DNA TGTGCCAGCAGTGAAGTGGCAGGCGGGGAGCAGTACTTC. Protein product: CASSEVAGGEQYF.